These T cell receptor beta chains were read from a single sample in a study of T cells after yellow fever vaccination. TCRdb used MiXCR to reprocess the 5' RACE reads, holding one entry per CDR3 protein. The table includes hundreds of thousands of distinct CDR3 sequences, over 15% detected once. The input for sequencing was PBMCs, taken 15 days after the yellow fever booster vaccination. Receptor source: a young man who received the YFV17D yellow fever vaccine. CDR3s include the opening cysteine and the closing phenylalanine or tryptophan. Each record gives: CDR3 length, V gene, J gene, D gene, CDR3 protein. The D gene is left open where the match is weak.

length: 15; V: TRBV4-2; J: TRBJ2-7; D: NA; CDR3: CASSQGSSGRDEQYF
length: 14; V: TRBV4-2; J: TRBJ2-3; D: NA; CDR3: CASSQEDSTDTQYF
length: 15; V: TRBV7-2; J: TRBJ1-5; D: NA; CDR3: CASSLSGSGNQPQHF
length: 14; V: TRBV5-6; J: TRBJ2-7; D: NA; CDR3: CASSLVESRYEQYF
length: 15; V: TRBV5-1; J: TRBJ2-7; D: NA; CDR3: CASSLAFGLSYEQYF
length: 18; V: TRBV5-1; J: TRBJ2-3; D: TRBD1; CDR3: CASSSLGQGRGYPDTQYF
length: 15; V: TRBV5-6; J: TRBJ2-7; D: NA; CDR3: CASSLAPGSSYEQYF
length: 14; V: TRBV29-1; J: TRBJ2-2; D: NA; CDR3: CSVQGMMNTGELFF
length: 14; V: TRBV6-1; J: TRBJ2-7; D: TRBD1; CDR3: CASSPDRPIGEQYF
length: 15; V: TRBV6-1; J: TRBJ2-3; D: TRBD1; CDR3: CASSVRDRVTDTQYF
length: 13; V: TRBV9; J: TRBJ2-1; D: NA; CDR3: CASSVDQHNEQFF
length: 16; V: TRBV7-8; J: TRBJ2-2; D: TRBD2; CDR3: CASSFSGRAGTGELFF
length: 15; V: TRBV7-2; J: TRBJ2-5; D: TRBD2; CDR3: CASSQGLAARETQYF
length: 16; V: TRBV7-2; J: TRBJ1-1; D: TRBD1; CDR3: CASSVSGTALNTEAFF
length: 15; V: TRBV4-3; J: TRBJ2-2; D: TRBD2; CDR3: CASPAGTRSTGELFF
length: 11; V: TRBV6-2/TRBV6-3; J: TRBJ1-2; D: NA; CDR3: CASSNWDGYTF
length: 13; V: TRBV20-1; J: TRBJ2-3; D: TRBD2; CDR3: CSGGGPLSDTQYF
length: 16; V: TRBV28; J: TRBJ2-5; D: TRBD1; CDR3: CASRLRDRGFKETQYF